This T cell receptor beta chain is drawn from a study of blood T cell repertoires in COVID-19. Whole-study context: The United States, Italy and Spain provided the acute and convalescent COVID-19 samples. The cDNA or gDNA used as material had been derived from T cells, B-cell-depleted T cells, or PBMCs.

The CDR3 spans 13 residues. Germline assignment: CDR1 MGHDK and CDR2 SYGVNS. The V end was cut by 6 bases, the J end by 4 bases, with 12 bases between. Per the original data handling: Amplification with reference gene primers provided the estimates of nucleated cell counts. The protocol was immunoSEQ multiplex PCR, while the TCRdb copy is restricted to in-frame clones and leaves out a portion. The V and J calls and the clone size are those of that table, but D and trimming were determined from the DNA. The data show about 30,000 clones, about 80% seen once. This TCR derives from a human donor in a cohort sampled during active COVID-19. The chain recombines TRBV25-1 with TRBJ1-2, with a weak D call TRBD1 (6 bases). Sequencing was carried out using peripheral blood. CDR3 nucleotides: TGTGCCAGCAGCCGGACAGCTCTCTATGGCTACACCTTC. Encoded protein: CASSRTALYGYTF.